Listed below are T cell receptor beta chains from one sample, sequenced in a study of T cell repertoires in cytomegalovirus infection. These receptors have no known antigen. TCRdb itself ran the reads through MiXCR, one entry per CDR3 protein. This sample has about 890,000 distinct CDR3 sequences; 31% occur once, and the top ten carry over 10%. This specimen was cultured CD8+ T cells from PBMCs, taken from culture after CMV antigen stimulation. Source of these receptors: a human donor in good health (CMV status not recorded). Some clones in this sample may be carry-over from other donors' samples. Both conserved end residues are part of each CDR3. Fields, in order: J gene, V gene, clone size, D gene, CDR3 protein, CDR3 DNA. A D gene is named only where the DNA matches it firmly. The size field is filled for only some rows; it gives once, few, many or a size class.

>TRBJ1-1|TRBV7-2|many|NA
CASSLQMVGRFMPEAFF
TGTGCCAGCAGCCTACAAATGGTCGGGCGTTTCATGCCCGAAGCTTTCTTT
>TRBJ2-2|TRBV7-9|many|NA
CASSLVGGFGELFF
TGTGCCAGCAGCTTAGTCGGGGGATTCGGGGAGCTGTTTTTT
>TRBJ2-2|TRBV11-3|NA|NA
CASSFPESTGELFF
TGTGCCAGCAGCTTTCCAGAGAGTACCGGGGAGCTGTTTTTT
>TRBJ1-1|TRBV28|few|NA
CASSSPALSLEAFF
TGTGCCAGCAGTTCCCCAGCCCTCTCCCTGGAAGCTTTCTTT
>TRBJ1-2|TRBV28|NA|NA
CASSPLGQSNYGFTF
TGTGCCAGCAGCCCTCTCGGACAGTCTAACTATGGCTTCACCTTC
>TRBJ1-2|TRBV20-1|few|NA
CSAREPGNYGYTF
TGCAGTGCTAGAGAGCCAGGGAACTATGGCTACACCTTC
>TRBJ2-1|TRBV5-6|NA|NA
CASSYGSGEQFF
TGTGCCAGCAGCTACGGGAGCGGTGAGCAGTTCTTC
>TRBJ2-1|TRBV6-5|few|NA
CASKWGGGSDEQFF
TGTGCCAGCAAGTGGGGCGGGGGCTCGGATGAGCAGTTCTTC
>TRBJ2-5|TRBV5-1|NA|TRBD1
CASSLGDRVETQYF
TGCGCCAGCAGCTTGGGGGACAGGGTGGAGACCCAGTACTTC
>TRBJ2-2|TRBV28|NA|TRBD2
CASRTQTSGGATGELFF
TGTGCCAGCAGAACCCAAACTAGCGGGGGGGCTACCGGGGAGCTGTTTTTT
>TRBJ2-1|TRBV25-1|NA|NA
CATLQGGWEFF
TGTGCCACCCTACAGGGAGGCTGGGAGTTCTTC
>TRBJ1-2|TRBV9|NA|TRBD1
CASSKPGQGVFGYTF
TGTGCCAGCAGCAAACCGGGACAGGGAGTCTTTGGCTACACCTTC
>TRBJ1-1|TRBV4-3|NA|NA
CASSQGRTAGGTEAFF
TGCGCCAGCAGCCAAGGGAGGACAGCTGGGGGCACTGAAGCTTTCTTT
>TRBJ2-5|TRBV11-1|many|NA
CASSPQDSFQETQYF
TGTGCCAGCAGCCCTCAGGACAGTTTCCAAGAGACCCAGTACTTC
>TRBJ2-7|TRBV15|NA|NA
CATSRPTLGSGSSYEQYF
TGTGCCACCAGCAGACCAACCCTAGGTAGCGGAAGCTCCTACGAGCAGTACTTC
>TRBJ2-7|TRBV7-9|few|NA
CASSRTAREQYF
TGTGCCAGCAGCCGGACAGCGAGGGAGCAGTACTTC